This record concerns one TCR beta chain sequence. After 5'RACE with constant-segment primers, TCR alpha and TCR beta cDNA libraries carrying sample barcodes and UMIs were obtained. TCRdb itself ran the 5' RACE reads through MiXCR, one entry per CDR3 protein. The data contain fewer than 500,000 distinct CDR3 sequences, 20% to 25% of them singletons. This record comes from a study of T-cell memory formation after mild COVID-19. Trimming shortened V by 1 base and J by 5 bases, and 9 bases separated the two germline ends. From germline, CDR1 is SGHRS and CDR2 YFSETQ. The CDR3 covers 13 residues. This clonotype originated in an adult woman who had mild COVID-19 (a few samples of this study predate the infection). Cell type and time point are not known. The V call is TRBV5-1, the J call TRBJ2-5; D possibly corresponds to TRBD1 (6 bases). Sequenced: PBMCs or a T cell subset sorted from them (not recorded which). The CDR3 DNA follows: TGCGCCAGCAGCTTGACAGGGCCTGAGACCCAGTACTTC. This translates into CASSLTGPETQYF.